This paragraph covers one T cell receptor beta chain sequence. The record originates from a study of PD-L1 blockade in urothelial cancer. Study summary: Patients started atezolizumab around 2014, 1,200 mg intravenously every 3 weeks. A median blood sample held about 140,000 T cells and tens of thousands of unique TCRs.

Sequenced by immunoSEQ multiplex PCR; TCRdb stores in-frame clones only, minus some. In the table there are fewer than 80,000 clones, about 76% of which are singletons. The time point was: pretreatment peripheral blood. The starting material was PBMCs, obtained around atezolizumab (anti-PD-L1) treatment. The clonotype originates from a man in his 70s with urothelial cancer.

CDR3 bases: TGTGCCAGCAGTTTAAGTTTTGAGGGCACCATATATTTT. Translated: CASSLSFEGTIYF. The V gene is TRBV28, the J gene TRBJ1-3; D is undetermined. V dropped 2 bases and J dropped 9 bases, with 11 bases sitting between them. The CDR3 is 13 residues long. The germline CDR1 and CDR2 sequences are MDHEN and SYDVKM. Drawing the rest from reference TRBV28 and TRBJ1-3, the complete variable domain is DVKVTQSSRYLVKRTGEKVFLECVQDMDHENMFWYRQDPGLGLRLIYFSYDVKMKEKGDIPEGYSVSREKKERFSLILESASTNQTSMYLCASSLSFEGTIYFGEGSWLTVV.